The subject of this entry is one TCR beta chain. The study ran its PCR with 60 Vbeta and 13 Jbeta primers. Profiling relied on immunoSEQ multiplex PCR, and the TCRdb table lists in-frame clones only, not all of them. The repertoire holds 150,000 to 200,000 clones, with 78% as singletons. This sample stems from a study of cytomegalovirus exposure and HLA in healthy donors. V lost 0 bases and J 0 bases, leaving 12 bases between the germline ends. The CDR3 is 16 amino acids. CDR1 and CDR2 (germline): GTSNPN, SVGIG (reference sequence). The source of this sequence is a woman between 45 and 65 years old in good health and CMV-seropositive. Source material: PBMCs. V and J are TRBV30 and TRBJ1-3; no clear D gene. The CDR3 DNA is TGTGCCTGGAGTGTAGCGTCCCCGGGCTCTGGAAACACCATATATTTT. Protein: CAWSVASPGSGNTIYF.